This T cell receptor (beta chain) was identified during a study of OX40 agonist ivuxolimab in advanced cancers. Clones were read by immunoSEQ multiplex PCR, and TCRdb kept only the in-frame ones, dropping some. This table has about 59,000 clones, about 80% appearing once. The CDR3 length is 14 residues. Trimming cost V 0 bases and J 6 bases, with 10 bases left between them. Germline CDR1 and CDR2: SGHRS and YFSETQ. This clone appeared a few times. Patients who had autoimmune disease history or got systemic immunosuppression were left out. The specimen was CD4+ or CD8+ T cells sorted from blood, collected in a trial of the OX40 agonist ivuxolimab. The chain recombines TRBV5-1 with TRBJ1-5; D uncertain. The TCR was taken from an adult with an advanced solid tumor such as melanoma, head and neck, liver or kidney cancer. The DNA of the CDR3 is TGCGCCAGCAGCTTGGCCTTAGGGAGTCAGCCCCAGCATTTT. This sequence encodes CASSLALGSQPQHF.